The 29 T cell receptor beta chains below were found in one sample sequenced in a study of cytomegalovirus exposure and HLA in healthy donors. Measured with immunoSEQ multiplex PCR; TCRdb has only the in-frame clones, and not every one. The table shows some 190,000 clones, with 86% occurring only once. The source material was PBMCs. The receptors here all came from a woman aged 18-30 years in good health and CMV-seronegative.

This chain links TRBV4-1 with TRBJ2-7; the match to TRBD2 covers 7 bases. The CDR3 covers 14 residues. The junction had 9 bases not matched to a gene; V was cut back by 4 bases and J by 6 bases. Germline CDR1 MGHRA, CDR2 YSYEKL. In DNA, the CDR3 is TGCGCCAGCAGCCCCCCTGGGGGGGTTCTCGAGCAGTACTTC. Encoded protein: CASSPPGGVLEQYF.

The rearrangement links TRBV2 to TRBJ2-3, with TRBD1 matching 9 bases. CDR3 length equals 14 residues. Trimming took 4 bases from V and 4 from J; bases not matched to a gene: 3. Germline V gene sequence: CDR1 SNHLY, CDR2 FYNNEI. The CDR3 spells CASSVGQGADTQYF. The CDR3 nucleotides are TGTGCCAGCAGTGTGGGACAGGGCGCAGATACGCAGTATTTT.

The genes are TRBV1 and TRBJ1-5; the DNA was not used to check the table's D call, TRBD1. TRBV1 is a documented pseudogene. This CDR3 is built from 15 residues. The CDR3 DNA follows: TGCACCAGCATCAAGCCCGGGACAGGGAATCAGCCCCAGCATTTT. Translating it yields CTSIKPGTGNQPQHF.

The chain recombines TRBV10-3 with TRBJ2-5; 8 nucleotides align to TRBD2. The germline CDR1 and CDR2 sequences are ENHRY and SYGVKD. Unmatched junction bases numbered 13, after V lost 8 bases and J lost 5 bases. The CDR3 totals 15 residues. DNA for the CDR3: TGTGCCATCGGCTCCCCGGGGACTAGTACTGAGACCCAGTACTTC. It encodes CAIGSPGTSTETQYF.

The rearrangement uses TRBV7-8 and TRBJ2-7; 13 nucleotides match TRBD2. This CDR3 comprises 16 residues. V was pared by 5 bases and J by 3 bases, with 7 bases of the junction left unmatched. Germline assignment: CDR1 SGHVS and CDR2 FQNEAQ. CDR3 DNA: TGTGCCAGCAGCCCTTATCGACTAGCGGGGGGCTACGAGCAGTACTTC. Amino acids: CASSPYRLAGGYEQYF.

This chain uses TRBV2 with TRBJ2-1; D might be TRBD2 (5 bases). V gave up 10 bases and J gave up 7 bases, with 20 bases separating them. The CDR3 contains 14 residues. CDR1 SNHLY and CDR2 FYNNEI come from the germline V gene. Here the CDR3 reads CAIDHGLPGNEQFF. As DNA, the CDR3 is TGTGCCATCGACCACGGGCTCCCGGGGAATGAGCAGTTCTTC.

This clone was observed a handful of times. The chain links TRBV7-2 to TRBJ2-1; D is undetermined. V was clipped by 2 bases and J by 11 bases, with 13 bases between them. The CDR3 sequence is 13 residues long. Looked up from germline, CDR1 is SGHTA and CDR2 is FQGNSA. Here the CDR3 reads CASSLNLDIQQFF. In DNA, the CDR3 is TGTGCCAGCAGCTTAAATTTAGACATACAGCAGTTCTTC.

The V call is TRBV14, the J call TRBJ2-1, with TRBD2 matching over 8 bases. Trimming cost V 4 bases and J 8 bases; bases outside gene matches: 13. Per the germline V gene, CDR1 is SGHDN and CDR2 is FVKESK. This CDR3 is built from 16 residues. CDR3 nucleotides: TGTGCCAGCAGCCCTCCACCGGGGGGGCGCGTCGATGAGCAGTTCTTC. Protein sequence: CASSPPPGGRVDEQFF.

This chain connects TRBV18 to TRBJ2-1; TRBD2 matches 7 bases. This CDR3 has 16 residues. Per germline, CDR1 KGHSH and CDR2 LQKENI. V shed 0 bases, J shed 4 bases, and the junction held 6 bases outside the gene matches. CDR3 bases: TGTGCCAGCTCACCACCGGGAGGGACTCGTTACAATGAGCAGTTCTTC. Residues: CASSPPGGTRYNEQFF.

The J gene is TRBJ2-4, the V gene TRBV19; perhaps TRBD2 as D (5 bases). Trimming pared 1 base from V and 1 base from J, leaving 17 bases between. This CDR3 region has 18 residues. CDR1 is LNHDA and CDR2 is SQIVND in the germline V gene (reference sequence). This chain's CDR3 is CASSIGPGRELAKNIQYF. The CDR3 region has the DNA TGTGCCAGTAGTATAGGCCCGGGAAGGGAGTTGGCCAAAAACATTCAGTACTTC.

CDR3 protein: CASLLTRRRRTEAFF. The CDR3 nucleotides are TGTGCCAGTCTACTCACCCGGCGCCGGAGGACTGAAGCTTTCTTT. The chain couples TRBV19 to TRBJ1-1; D gene unclear. Germline V gene sequence: CDR1 LNHDA, CDR2 SQIVND (reference sequence). This CDR3 region has 15 residues. Trimming shortened V by 8 bases and J by 5 bases, and 21 bases separated the two germline ends.

This clone was observed a handful of times. The J gene is TRBJ1-5, the V gene TRBV9; D unclear. This CDR3 spans 14 amino acids. Germline assignment: CDR1 SGDLS and CDR2 YYNGEE. Trimming cost V 3 bases and J 0 bases, with 7 bases left between them. CDR3 sequence: CASSAAGSNQPQHF. As DNA, the CDR3 is TGTGCCAGCAGCGCCGCCGGTAGCAATCAGCCCCAGCATTTT.

This clone appeared a few times. The chain has TRBV7-9 and TRBJ2-7; TRBD2 matches 7 bases. The V gene's germline CDR1 is SEHNR and CDR2 FQNEAQ (reference sequence). The CDR3 spans 16 residues. Trimming removed 5 bases from V and 5 bases from J; junction bases left unmatched: 15. CDR3 protein: CASSVRGTSEGNEQYF. CDR3 nucleotides: TGTGCCAGCAGCGTACGGGGCACTAGCGAGGGAAACGAGCAGTACTTC.

As DNA, the CDR3 is TGTGCCAGTAGTATAGCGTCCAAACAACCCTACGAGCAGTACTTC. Translating it yields CASSIASKQPYEQYF. This chain connects TRBV19 to TRBJ2-7; D not resolved. Germline values: CDR1 LNHDA, CDR2 SQIVND (reference sequence). CDR3 size: 15 residues. Trimming shortened V by 1 base and J by 2 bases, and 12 bases separated the two germline ends.

This sequence joins TRBV5-4 and TRBJ2-1; TRBD2 aligns across 10 bases. Germline V CDR1 and CDR2: SGHNT, YYREEE (reference sequence). The CDR3 is made up of 15 amino acids. V shed 2 bases and J 10 bases; nucleotides not matched to a gene: 9. The CDR3 DNA is TGTGCCAGCAGCTTCGGTCTAGCGGGGGTCAAAGAGCAGTTCTTC. Residues: CASSFGLAGVKEQFF. Variable domain in full (rest from reference TRBV5-4 and TRBJ2-1): ETGVTQSPTHLIKTRGQQVTLRCSSQSGHNTVSWYQQALGQGPQFIFQYYREEENGRGNFPPRFSGLQFPNYSSELNVNALELDDSALYLCASSFGLAGVKEQFFGPGTRLTVL.

V and J are TRBV5-1 and TRBJ2-3, with 9 bases aligning to TRBD2. The trim removed 5 bases at V and 3 bases at J, leaving 1 base unmatched. From germline, CDR1 is SGHRS and CDR2 YFSETQ. CDR3 length equals 13 residues. The CDR3 loop reads CASRTSGTDTQYF. Here the CDR3 DNA reads TGCGCCAGCAGGACTAGCGGAACAGATACGCAGTATTTT.

The chain employs TRBV18 and TRBJ2-7; 7 bases are shared with TRBD1. The CDR3 is 19 residues long. Germline CDR1 KGHSH, CDR2 LQKENI. Trimming took 1 base from V and 2 from J; bases not matched to a gene: 17. The CDR3 loop is CASSPQVRPTGQGTYEQYF. The CDR3 coding sequence is TGTGCCAGCTCACCACAGGTCCGACCGACAGGGCAGGGGACCTACGAGCAGTACTTC.

This sequence joins TRBV19 and TRBJ1-1, with 8 bases matching TRBD1. The J segment lost 4 bases and the V segment lost 9 bases, leaving 13 bases of the junction unmatched. Germline CDR1 is LNHDA and CDR2 is SQIVND (reference sequence). The CDR3 runs to 15 residues. CDR3 sequence (DNA): TGTGCCAGCGGTCCCGGACAGGGACTTATCACTGAAGCTTTCTTT. Its protein is CASGPGQGLITEAFF.

This rearrangement joins TRBV2 to TRBJ1-2; no definite D call. Germline CDR1 SNHLY, CDR2 FYNNEI. The CDR3 loop spans 11 amino acids. The V end lost 8 bases, the J end lost 8 bases, and 12 bases lay between the germline ends. The DNA for the CDR3 is TGTGCCAGCTCCATATCTAGCGGCTACACCTTC. It is translated as CASSISSGYTF.

J is TRBJ2-3 and V is TRBV25-1, with TRBD2 as a possible D gene (5 bases). The CDR3 loop spans 15 amino acids. CDR1 and CDR2 (germline): MGHDK, SYGVNS. V shed 1 base and J shed 5 bases, with 13 bases lying between them. CDR3 protein: CASSEFGKSGDTQYF. CDR3 nucleotides: TGTGCCAGCAGTGAATTCGGGAAGTCCGGAGATACGCAGTATTTT.

The genes are TRBV7-9 and TRBJ2-2; D possibly corresponds to TRBD2 (6 bases). This CDR3 is 18 amino acids long. Germline V gives CDR1 SEHNR, CDR2 FQNEAQ (reference sequence). Trimming left V 5 bases short and J 0 bases short, with 19 bases between. The CDR3 sequence is CASSLELGGKANTGELFF. Written as DNA, the CDR3 is TGTGCCAGCAGCCTAGAACTCGGCGGGAAGGCGAACACCGGGGAGCTGTTTTTT.

In DNA form, the CDR3 reads TGCGCCAGCAGCCAAGACCCGGAACGCGGAGGAAACACCATATATTTT. It translates to CASSQDPERGGNTIYF. The gene calls are TRBV4-1 and TRBJ1-3; D is uncertain. Germline V gives CDR1 MGHRA, CDR2 YSYEKL. This CDR3 spans 16 amino acids. V lost 0 bases to trimming and J lost 4 bases, with 13 bases between them.

J is TRBJ2-7 and V is TRBV19; D might be TRBD1 (6 bases). Germline lookup yields CDR1 LNHDA and CDR2 SQIVND (reference sequence). The V gene lost 9 bases and the J gene lost 5 bases, with 11 bases spanning the gap. This CDR3 is built from 11 residues. The CDR3 sequence: CASQQGNEQYF. The CDR3 DNA reads as TGTGCCAGCCAACAGGGAAACGAGCAGTACTTC.

This chain connects TRBV6-1 to TRBJ2-1; a weak D match, TRBD2 (5 bases). The CDR3 spans 16 residues. The V end lost 6 bases, the J end lost 2 bases, and 17 bases lay between the germline ends. Germline V CDR1 and CDR2: MNHNS, SASEGT. The CDR3 nucleotides read TGTGCCAGCAGGGAACCTTTGGCGGGCCCCTACAATGAGCAGTTCTTC. It codes for CASREPLAGPYNEQFF.

This clone was picked up a small number of times. The rearrangement links TRBV5-1 to TRBJ2-7; 14 nucleotides align to TRBD2. The germline gives CDR1 SGHRS, CDR2 YFSETQ. The trim removed 4 bases at V and 0 bases at J, leaving 3 bases unmatched. The CDR3 loop spans 16 amino acids. The CDR3 coding sequence is TGCGCCAGCAGCCCCGGGACTAGCGGGAGCTCCTACGAGCAGTACTTC. The encoded protein is CASSPGTSGSSYEQYF.

The chain joins TRBV4-2 to TRBJ1-5, with no clear D. Germline V gene sequence: CDR1 LGHNA, CDR2 YNFKEQ. The V gene lost 0 bases and the J gene lost 0 bases, with 9 bases spanning the gap. This CDR3 region has 16 residues. The CDR3 nucleotides are TGTGCCAGCAGCCAAGATGACACGAATAGCAATCAGCCCCAGCATTTT. Its protein is CASSQDDTNSNQPQHF.

The V gene is TRBV6-5, the J gene TRBJ2-7; 7 bases fit TRBD1. The germline V gene has CDR1 MNHEY and CDR2 SVGAGI. The junction had 8 bases not matched to a gene; V was cut back by 4 bases and J by 2 bases. The CDR3 totals 15 residues. CDR3 sequence reads: CASSFSSGTAYEQYF. CDR3 coding DNA: TGTGCCAGCAGTTTTTCTTCCGGGACAGCCTACGAGCAGTACTTC.

This clone was picked up one time. The chain combines TRBV6-1 with TRBJ1-6; possibly TRBD1 for D (6 bases). This CDR3 region has 13 residues. The germline CDR1 and CDR2 sequences are MNHNS and SASEGT. V dropped 11 bases and J dropped 6 bases, with 14 bases sitting between them. CDR3 residues: CAGRQEFNSPLHF. In DNA, the CDR3 is TGTGCCGGAAGACAGGAGTTTAATTCACCCCTCCACTTT.

CDR3 region: CAWSVRGAGNQPQHF. Written as DNA, the CDR3 is TGTGCCTGGAGTGTTCGAGGCGCGGGCAATCAGCCCCAGCATTTT. J is TRBJ1-5 and V is TRBV30, with D unresolved. This CDR3 has 15 residues. Germline V gene data show CDR1 as GTSNPN and CDR2 as SVGIG (reference sequence). V was trimmed by 0 bases and J by 2 bases, leaving 11 bases between them.